This TCR beta chain was sequenced during a study of Tregs in tolerant kidney transplant recipients. Method: immunoSEQ multiplex PCR; TCRdb's copy keeps in-frame clones and lacks some. The table lists 80,000 to 90,000 clones, approximately 90% of them singletons. CD4+CD25+CD127- Tregs, CD4+CD25- non-Tregs, CD4 and CD8 cells were sorted. Germline loops: CDR1 SGHRS, CDR2 YFSETQ. This CDR3 is built from 17 residues. Trimming removed 0 bases from V and 4 bases from J; junction bases left unmatched: 11. The rearrangement joins TRBV5-1 to TRBJ2-5; 8 nucleotides align to TRBD1. The sample comprised CD8+ T cells from blood. This sequence originates from a human donor in good health. CDR3 sequence reads: CASSLEWSFRGRETQYF. The DNA of the CDR3 is TGCGCCAGCAGCTTGGAGTGGTCGTTCAGGGGGCGAGAGACCCAGTACTTC.